This T cell receptor (beta chain) was sequenced during a study of yellow fever vaccine responses in identical twins. Study-level points and caveats: Vaccine T cell responses of twins reportedly seemed partly convergent and partly personalized.

About this clonotype itself: Its antigen is undetermined.

Via MiXCR, TCRdb re-called the RT-PCR reads, giving one row per CDR3 protein. The sample consists of 4,500 to 7,000 distinct CDR3 sequences, about 65% of them appearing once. Germline V lookup: CDR1 KGHSH, CDR2 LQKENI. The V end lost 3 bases, the J end lost 6 bases, and 11 bases lay between the germline ends. The CDR3 runs 13 residues. This sequence originates from a woman under 30 who received the yellow fever vaccine. The material was T cells from blood (PBMCs), unsorted or a sorted subset (not recorded which), obtained before or after yellow fever vaccination (not recorded which). The J gene is TRBJ1-2, the V gene TRBV18; no clear D gene. DNA for the CDR3: TGTGCCAGCTCACCTCGCCGGGAGGATGGCTACACCTTC. Protein sequence: CASSPRREDGYTF.